These T cell receptor beta chains were read from a single sample in a study of T cells in Graves' hyperthyroidism and ophthalmopathy. TCRdb analysed the multiplex PCR reads with MiXCR anew, one entry per CDR3 protein. This sample yields approximately 600,000 distinct CDR3 sequences, of which about 15% are seen a single time; less than 6% belongs to the top ten. Material: blood. These receptors were taken from a woman aged 25-40 years with Graves' hyperthyroidism that later progressed to Graves' ophthalmopathy. Each CDR3 is given with its conserved first and last residue. The D gene is left open where the match is weak. Expanded clones get a size class; other rows say once, few or many, or leave the size out.

CDR3nt	CDR3aa	abundance	v_gene	d_gene	j_gene
TGTGCCAGCAGTGGGACTAGCGGGCTCCGTACCTACGAGCAGTACTTC	CASSGTSGLRTYEQYF	many	TRBV27	TRBD2	TRBJ2-7
TGTGCCAGCAGTCCCCAGCGGGAGAGCTCCTACAATGCGCAGTTCTTC	CASSPQRESSYNAQFF	NA	TRBV6-1	TRBD2	TRBJ2-1
TGTGCCAGCAGTTTCGGGGGGACTTTTTACGAGCAGTACTTC	CASSFGGTFYEQYF	many	TRBV27	TRBD2	TRBJ2-7
TGTGCCAGCAGTTTTCTCGGGGCTAGCGGGGGGCATGAGCAGTTCTTC	CASSFLGASGGHEQFF	many	TRBV12-3/TRBV12-4	TRBD2	TRBJ2-1
TGTGCCAGCAGTCTTAGGGGGAAGCCCCAGCATTTT	CASSLRGKPQHF	NA	TRBV28	NA	TRBJ1-5
TGTGCCAGCAGGAAAGAAGCGGGATTAGAGACCCAGTACTTC	CASRKEAGLETQYF	many	TRBV11-3	TRBD2	TRBJ2-5
TGTGCCAGCAGCTTCGGGACTCCCGGGAGAAACAATGAGCAGTTCTTC	CASSFGTPGRNNEQFF	NA	TRBV5-5	NA	TRBJ2-1
TGTGCCAGCAGCTTAAGCCCGGGACAGGGGTCCTACGAGCAGTACTTC	CASSLSPGQGSYEQYF	many	TRBV7-9	TRBD1	TRBJ2-7
TGCGCCAGCAGCTTTACAGGGATTATTAAGGAAAAACTGTTTTTT	CASSFTGIIKEKLFF	few	TRBV5-1	NA	TRBJ1-4
TGTGCCACCAGTGCAGGGACAGGGAGTTGGTCTGGGGCCAACGTCCTGACTTTC	CATSAGTGSWSGANVLTF	many	TRBV24-1	TRBD1	TRBJ2-6
TGTGCCAGCAGCTTAGCCCTTACTGCTGCCCCCTACGAGCAGTACTTC	CASSLALTAAPYEQYF	NA	TRBV7-9	NA	TRBJ2-7
TGTGCCAGCAGGTCCACAGGGGCGGGAGATACGCAGTATTTT	CASRSTGAGDTQYF	many	TRBV7-9	TRBD1	TRBJ2-3
TGTGCCAGCAGCTTAACGAACGGGGAGCTGTTTTTT	CASSLTNGELFF	many	TRBV7-2	NA	TRBJ2-2
TGTGCCAGCAGCTTAACTCTAAGCGGAGATACGCAGTATTTT	CASSLTLSGDTQYF	many	TRBV7-9	NA	TRBJ2-3
TGTGCCAGCAGTGAATGGCCCGGACTCAAAACAAATCAGCCCCAGCATTTT	CASSEWPGLKTNQPQHF	many	TRBV6-1	NA	TRBJ1-5
TGTGCCAGCAGCCAAGGTCTAGGGGGGAGCTCCTACAATGAGCAGTTCTTC	CASSQGLGGSSYNEQFF	many	TRBV11-3	NA	TRBJ2-1
TGTGCCACCAGTGATGCGGGGGGCAACGCCTATGGCTACACCTTC	CATSDAGGNAYGYTF	many	TRBV24-1	NA	TRBJ1-2
TGTGCCAGCAGTTACGTAGGTGTATCGGGAAATCAGCCCCAGCATTTT	CASSYVGVSGNQPQHF	many	TRBV6-5	NA	TRBJ1-5
TGTGCCAGCAGCGTAGTCCCAGCGGGAGGTCACGAGCAGTACTTC	CASSVVPAGGHEQYF	many	TRBV9	TRBD2	TRBJ2-7
TGCGCCAGCAGCTTGGTCAGCTTCTCTACAGATACGCAGTATTTT	CASSLVSFSTDTQYF	many	TRBV5-1	NA	TRBJ2-3
TGTGCCAGCAGTTTAGACCCTTCTAGCGGGAGGTCCTACGAGCAGTACTTC	CASSLDPSSGRSYEQYF	many	TRBV12-3/TRBV12-4	TRBD2	TRBJ2-7
TGTGCCAGCAGTTACGGCGGGAGGGCCCACGAGCAGTACTTC	CASSYGGRAHEQYF	many	TRBV6-2/TRBV6-3	TRBD2	TRBJ2-7
TGTGCCAGCAGCTTGGGCGGGAGGGTCAGAAACATTCAGTACTTC	CASSLGGRVRNIQYF	NA	TRBV7-9	TRBD2	TRBJ2-4
TGCAGCGCAGGGGGGGACAGGGTGGAAGAGACCCAGTACTTC	CSAGGDRVEETQYF	many	TRBV29-1	TRBD1	TRBJ2-5
TGTGCCAGCAGTCATCGTAGCGGGCCTAACACCGGGGAGCTGTTTTTT	CASSHRSGPNTGELFF	once	TRBV12-3/TRBV12-4	TRBD2	TRBJ2-2
TGTGCCTGGAGTAGCGGGAGGGCCAGTGAGCAGTTCTTC	CAWSSGRASEQFF	many	TRBV30	TRBD2	TRBJ2-1
TGCAGCGTTGAATTGGGGATCACAGATACGCAGTATTTT	CSVELGITDTQYF	many	TRBV29-1	NA	TRBJ2-3
TGCAGTGCTACCCGGACTAGCGGGAGGGTGGGCCATAGCACAGATACGCAGTATTTT	CSATRTSGRVGHSTDTQYF	few	TRBV20-1	TRBD2	TRBJ2-3
TGTGCCAGCAGCTTTCGCCAGGGTAAAAATTCACCCCTCCACTTT	CASSFRQGKNSPLHF	many	TRBV7-2	NA	TRBJ1-6
TGCAGTGCTACCGAAACGGAGGGGACTGAAGCTTTCTTT	CSATETEGTEAFF	many	TRBV20-1	NA	TRBJ1-1
TGTGCCAGCTCACCATCCGGGGGTGCCTACGAGCAGTACTTC	CASSPSGGAYEQYF	many	TRBV18	NA	TRBJ2-7
TGCAGCGTAAGGACGGGCCAAGAGACCCAGTACTTC	CSVRTGQETQYF	many	TRBV29-1	NA	TRBJ2-5
TGTGCCAGCAGTTTTGGGGAAGGAGATTCACCCCTCCACTTT	CASSFGEGDSPLHF	few	TRBV27	NA	TRBJ1-6
TGTGCCAGCAACTCGGGGACAGGGCCTAATGAGCAGTTCTTC	CASNSGTGPNEQFF	few	TRBV27	TRBD1	TRBJ2-1
TGTGCCATCAGGATGGACGGACCGAACACCGGGGAGCTGTTTTTT	CAIRMDGPNTGELFF	many	TRBV10-3	NA	TRBJ2-2
TGTGCCAGTAGTAAAACAGGGGGCGCGGAAGGCTACACCTTC	CASSKTGGAEGYTF	many	TRBV19	TRBD1	TRBJ1-2
TGTGCCAGCAGTCTAGCTAGCGGGGAGGGAGATACGCAGTATTTT	CASSLASGEGDTQYF	many	TRBV7-8	TRBD2	TRBJ2-3